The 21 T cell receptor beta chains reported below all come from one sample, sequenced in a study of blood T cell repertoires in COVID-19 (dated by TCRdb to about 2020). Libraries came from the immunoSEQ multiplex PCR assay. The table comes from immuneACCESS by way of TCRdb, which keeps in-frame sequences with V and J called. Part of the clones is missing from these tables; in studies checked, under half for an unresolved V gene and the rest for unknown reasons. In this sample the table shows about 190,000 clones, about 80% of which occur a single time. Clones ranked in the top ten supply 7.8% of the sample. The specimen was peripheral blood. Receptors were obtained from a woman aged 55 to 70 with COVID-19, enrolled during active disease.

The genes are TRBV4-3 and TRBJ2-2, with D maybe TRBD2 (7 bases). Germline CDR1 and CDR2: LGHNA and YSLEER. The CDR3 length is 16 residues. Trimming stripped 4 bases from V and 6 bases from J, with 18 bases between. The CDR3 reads CASSPGGGRGSGELFF. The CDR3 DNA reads TGCGCCAGCAGCCCTGGGGGGGGCAGGGGTTCCGGGGAGCTGTTTTTT.

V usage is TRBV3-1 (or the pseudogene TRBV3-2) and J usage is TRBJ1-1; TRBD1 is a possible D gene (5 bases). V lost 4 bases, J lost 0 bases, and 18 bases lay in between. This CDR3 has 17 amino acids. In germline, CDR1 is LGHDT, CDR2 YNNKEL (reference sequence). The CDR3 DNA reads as TGTGCCAGCAGCCGGACTCAAACCGGGGGTATGAACACTGAAGCTTTCTTT. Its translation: CASSRTQTGGMNTEAFF.

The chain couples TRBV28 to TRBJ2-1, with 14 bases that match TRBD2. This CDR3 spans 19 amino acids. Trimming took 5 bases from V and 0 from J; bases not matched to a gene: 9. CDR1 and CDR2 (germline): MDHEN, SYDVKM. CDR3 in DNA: TGTGCCAGCAGTCCCGGACTAGCGGGGGGCTTTAGCTCCTACAATGAGCAGTTCTTC. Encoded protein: CASSPGLAGGFSSYNEQFF.

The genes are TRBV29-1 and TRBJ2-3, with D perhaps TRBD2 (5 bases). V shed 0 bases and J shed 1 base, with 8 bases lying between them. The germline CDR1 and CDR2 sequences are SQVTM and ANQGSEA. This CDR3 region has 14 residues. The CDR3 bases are TGCAGCGTTGAAGATGAGGGTCGCACAGATACGCAGTATTTT. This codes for CSVEDEGRTDTQYF.

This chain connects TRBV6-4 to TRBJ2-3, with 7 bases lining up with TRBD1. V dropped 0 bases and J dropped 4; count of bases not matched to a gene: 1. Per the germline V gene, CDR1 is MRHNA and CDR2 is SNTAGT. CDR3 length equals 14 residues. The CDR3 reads CASSDSQGADTQYF. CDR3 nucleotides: TGTGCCAGCAGTGACTCCCAGGGGGCAGATACGCAGTATTTT.

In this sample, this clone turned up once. CDR3 in amino acids: CASSLEGGPNTGELFF. Here the CDR3 DNA reads TGCGCCAGCAGCTTGGAGGGAGGGCCGAACACCGGGGAGCTGTTTTTT. The chain combines TRBV5-1 with TRBJ2-2, with TRBD2 matching over 7 bases. Germline V gives CDR1 SGHRS, CDR2 YFSETQ. The CDR3 has 16 residues. The V gene end was trimmed by 0 bases and the J gene end by 0 bases; junction bases not matched to a gene: 2.

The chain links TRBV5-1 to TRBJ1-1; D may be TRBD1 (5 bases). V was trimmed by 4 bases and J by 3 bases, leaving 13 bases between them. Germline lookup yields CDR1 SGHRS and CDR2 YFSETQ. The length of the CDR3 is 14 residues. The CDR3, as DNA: TGCGCCAGCAGCCGGGCAGGGTGGGACACTGAAGCTTTCTTT. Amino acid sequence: CASSRAGWDTEAFF.

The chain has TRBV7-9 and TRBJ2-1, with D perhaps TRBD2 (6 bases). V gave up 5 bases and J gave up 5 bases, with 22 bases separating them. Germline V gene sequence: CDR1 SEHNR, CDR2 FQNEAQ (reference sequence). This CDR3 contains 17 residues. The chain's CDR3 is CASSPINTGLLNNEQFF. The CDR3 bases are TGTGCCAGCAGCCCAATCAATACGGGACTCTTGAACAATGAGCAGTTCTTC.

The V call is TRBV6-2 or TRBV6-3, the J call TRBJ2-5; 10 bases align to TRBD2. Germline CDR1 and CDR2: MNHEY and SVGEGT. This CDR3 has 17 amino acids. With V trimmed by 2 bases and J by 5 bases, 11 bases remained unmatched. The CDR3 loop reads CASSYGRLAGELETQYF. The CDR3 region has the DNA TGTGCCAGCAGTTACGGTCGTCTAGCGGGAGAGTTGGAGACCCAGTACTTC.

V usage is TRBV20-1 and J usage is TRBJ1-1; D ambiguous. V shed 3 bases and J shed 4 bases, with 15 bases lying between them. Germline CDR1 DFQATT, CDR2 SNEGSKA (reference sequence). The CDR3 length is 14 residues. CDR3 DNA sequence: TGCAGTGCTAGTTCAGGCACCTATGCCACTGAAGCTTTCTTT. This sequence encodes CSASSGTYATEAFF.

Here the CDR3 DNA reads TGTGCCAGCAGTCGAGCGCTCACGACTAGTCGGTACGAGCAGTACTTC. This sequence encodes CASSRALTTSRYEQYF. The rearrangement uses TRBV27 and TRBJ2-7, with D possibly TRBD2 on 6 matching bases. The CDR3 sequence is 16 residues long. Trimming took off 5 bases at V and 4 bases at J, with 21 bases between the two ends. Germline V gene data show CDR1 as MNHEY and CDR2 as SMNVEV (reference sequence).

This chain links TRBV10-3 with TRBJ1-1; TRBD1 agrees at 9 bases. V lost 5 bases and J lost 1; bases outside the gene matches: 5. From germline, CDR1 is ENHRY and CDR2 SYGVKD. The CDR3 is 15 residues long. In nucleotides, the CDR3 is TGTGCCATCAGTAGGGACAGGGAGGAGAACACTGAAGCTTTCTTT. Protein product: CAISRDREENTEAFF.

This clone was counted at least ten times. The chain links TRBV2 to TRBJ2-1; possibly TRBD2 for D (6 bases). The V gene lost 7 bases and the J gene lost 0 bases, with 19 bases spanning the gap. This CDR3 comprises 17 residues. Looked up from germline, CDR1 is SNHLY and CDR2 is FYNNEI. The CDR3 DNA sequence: TGTGCCAGCAAAGATTCAAGCGGGTTGAGCTCCTACAATGAGCAGTTCTTC. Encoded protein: CASKDSSGLSSYNEQFF.

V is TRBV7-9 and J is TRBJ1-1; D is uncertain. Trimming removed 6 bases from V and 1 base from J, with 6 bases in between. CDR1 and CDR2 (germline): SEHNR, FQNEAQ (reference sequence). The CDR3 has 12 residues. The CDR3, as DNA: TGTGCCAGCAGGGCGGCGAACACTGAAGCTTTCTTT. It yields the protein CASRAANTEAFF.

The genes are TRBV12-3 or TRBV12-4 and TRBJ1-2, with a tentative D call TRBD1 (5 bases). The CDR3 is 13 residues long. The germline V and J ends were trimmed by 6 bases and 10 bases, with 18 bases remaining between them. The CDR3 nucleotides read TGTGCCAGCAGGGGGACTAAGGAAACGACCTACACCTTC. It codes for CASRGTKETTYTF.

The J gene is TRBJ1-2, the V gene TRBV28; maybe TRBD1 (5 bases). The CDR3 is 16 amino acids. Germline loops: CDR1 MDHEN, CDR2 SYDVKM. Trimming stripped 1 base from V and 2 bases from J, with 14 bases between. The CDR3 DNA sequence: TGTGCCAGCAGTTTATCTTTCGGGGGTCTAAACTATGGCTACACCTTC. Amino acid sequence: CASSLSFGGLNYGYTF.

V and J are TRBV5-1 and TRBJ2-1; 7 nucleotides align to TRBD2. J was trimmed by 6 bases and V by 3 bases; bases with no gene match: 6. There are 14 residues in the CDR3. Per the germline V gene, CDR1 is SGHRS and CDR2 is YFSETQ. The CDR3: CASSSQTSTNEQFF. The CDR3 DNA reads TGCGCCAGCAGCTCCCAGACTAGCACCAATGAGCAGTTCTTC.

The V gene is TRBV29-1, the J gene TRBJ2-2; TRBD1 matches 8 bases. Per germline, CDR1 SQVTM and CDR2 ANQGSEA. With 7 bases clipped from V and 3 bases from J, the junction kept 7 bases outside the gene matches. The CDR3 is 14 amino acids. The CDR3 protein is CSGTGTGDTGELFF. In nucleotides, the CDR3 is TGCAGCGGAACCGGGACAGGCGACACCGGGGAGCTGTTTTTT.

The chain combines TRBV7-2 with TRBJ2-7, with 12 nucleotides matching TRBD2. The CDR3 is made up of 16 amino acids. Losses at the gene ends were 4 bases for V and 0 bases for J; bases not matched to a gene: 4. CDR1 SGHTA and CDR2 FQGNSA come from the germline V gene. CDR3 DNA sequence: TGTGCCAGCAGCTCGGGGACTAGCGGGTTCTCCTACGAGCAGTACTTC. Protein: CASSSGTSGFSYEQYF. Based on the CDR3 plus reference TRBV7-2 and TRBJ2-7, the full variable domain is GAGVSQSPSNKVTEKGKDVELRCDPISGHTALYWYRQSLGQGLEFLIYFQGNSAPDKSGLPSDRFSAERTGGSVSTLTIQRTQQEDSAVYLCASSSGTSGFSYEQYFGPGTRLTVT.

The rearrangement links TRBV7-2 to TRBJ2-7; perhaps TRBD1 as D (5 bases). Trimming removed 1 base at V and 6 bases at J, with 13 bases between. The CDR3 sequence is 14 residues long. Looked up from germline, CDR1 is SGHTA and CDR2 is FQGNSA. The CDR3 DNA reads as TGTGCCAGCAGCTTAGGATCTCAGGGCCTCGAGCAGTACTTC. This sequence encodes CASSLGSQGLEQYF.

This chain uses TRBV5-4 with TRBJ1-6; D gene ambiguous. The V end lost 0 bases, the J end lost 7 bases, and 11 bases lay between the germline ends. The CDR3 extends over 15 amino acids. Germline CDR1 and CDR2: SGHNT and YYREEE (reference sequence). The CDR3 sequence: CASSLDYPGNSPLHF. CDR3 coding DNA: TGTGCCAGCAGCTTGGATTATCCGGGGAATTCACCCCTCCACTTT. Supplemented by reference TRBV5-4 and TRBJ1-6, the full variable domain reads ETGVTQSPTHLIKTRGQQVTLRCSSQSGHNTVSWYQQALGQGPQFIFQYYREEENGRGNFPPRFSGLQFPNYSSELNVNALELDDSALYLCASSLDYPGNSPLHFGNGTRLTVT.